This TCR beta chain was observed in a study of T cell changes during pregnancy in multiple sclerosis. The table came from immunoSEQ multiplex PCR; TCRdb's copy has only in-frame clones and leaves some out. The table shows around 130,000 clones, with 93% occurring only once. CDR1 and CDR2 (germline): SGHRS, YFSETQ. The CDR3 spans 15 residues. The ends were cut back, 4 bases at V and 7 bases at J, with 17 bases in the middle. The rearrangement joins TRBV5-1 to TRBJ1-4; D may be TRBD1 (5 bases). This TCR came from a female donor with multiple sclerosis, enrolled in a pregnancy study. The sequencing used peripheral blood, collected before pregnancy. CDR3 protein: CASSPWGADAEKLFF. The CDR3 bases are TGCGCCAGCAGCCCCTGGGGCGCAGATGCTGAAAAACTGTTTTTT.